The 20 T cell receptor beta chains below were found in one sample sequenced in a study of T cell responses to AZD1222 COVID-19 vaccine. TCRdb's table, derived via immunoSEQ multiplex PCR, lists solely in-frame clones and lacks some. The data show 150,000 to 200,000 clones, with roughly 92% seen just once and over 4.5% held by the top ten. Sequenced material: peripheral blood, taken 28 days after the second AZD1222 dose. Receptors originate from an adult who received the AZD1222 COVID-19 vaccine.

The chain is built from TRBV29-1 and TRBJ2-2, with D uncertain. The CDR3 extends over 15 amino acids. Germline V CDR1 and CDR2: SQVTM, ANQGSEA. V was trimmed by 0 bases and J by 6 bases, leaving 14 bases between them. The CDR3 DNA sequence: TGCAGCGTTGAAGAGGGAACGCTAGTTTCCGGGGAGCTGTTTTTT. It encodes CSVEEGTLVSGELFF.

J is TRBJ2-3 and V is TRBV7-2; TRBD2 matches at 14 bases. CDR1 is SGHTA and CDR2 is FQGNSA in the germline V gene. This CDR3 is built from 16 residues. Trimming removed 5 bases from V and 10 bases from J; junction bases left unmatched: 11. The CDR3 nucleotides are TGTGCCAGCAGCAAGGGACTAGCGGGGGCACAGGGATCGCAGTATTTT. This codes for CASSKGLAGAQGSQYF.

The chain recombines TRBV20-1 with TRBJ2-7; possible D gene TRBD1, 6 bases. V dropped 6 bases and J dropped 2 bases, with 14 bases sitting between them. CDR1 and CDR2 from the germline V gene are DFQATT and SNEGSKA (reference sequence). The CDR3 is 13 amino acids. The chain's CDR3 is CSASKTGPYEQYF. The CDR3 DNA is TGCAGTGCCAGTAAAACAGGGCCCTACGAGCAGTACTTC.

The chain joins TRBV6-5 to TRBJ1-6, with D unresolved. This CDR3 contains 13 residues. With 9 bases removed from V and 8 bases from J, the gap between germline ends came to 14 bases. Looked up from germline, CDR1 is MNHEY and CDR2 is SVGAGI. The CDR3 bases are TGTGCCAGTAGGAGGGTTATGGATTCACCCCTCCACTTT. It specifies CASRRVMDSPLHF.

The genes are TRBV6-5 and TRBJ2-1, with D perhaps TRBD2 (7 bases). Germline V gene sequence: CDR1 MNHEY, CDR2 SVGAGI. The CDR3 runs 12 residues. Between the trimmed V and J ends, which lost 6 bases and 6 bases, there was a span of 9 bases. The CDR3 DNA reads as TGTGCCAGCAGGGGGGGGGCCAATGAGCAGTTCTTC. It codes for CASRGGANEQFF.

The chain is built from TRBV3-1 (or the pseudogene TRBV3-2) and TRBJ1-1; D perhaps matches TRBD1 (6 bases). Germline CDR1 and CDR2: LGHDT and YNNKEL (reference sequence). V was pared by 6 bases and J by 4 bases, with 12 bases between. The CDR3 runs 13 residues. This chain's CDR3 is CASRRGGSTEAFF. For the CDR3, the DNA is TGTGCCAGCAGGAGAGGGGGTAGCACTGAAGCTTTCTTT.

The chain joins TRBV9 to TRBJ2-3; D gene unclear. The V gene's germline CDR1 is SGDLS and CDR2 YYNGEE. The CDR3 sequence is 16 residues long. The ends were cut back, 5 bases at V and 5 bases at J, with 21 bases in the middle. The CDR3: CASRAGVGQPRDTQYF. As DNA, the CDR3 is TGTGCCAGCAGGGCCGGAGTCGGCCAACCCAGAGATACGCAGTATTTT.

The V call is TRBV15, the J call TRBJ2-1, with D unresolved. The CDR3 is 13 residues long. Germline V CDR1 and CDR2: LNHNV, YYDKDF (reference sequence). V lost 6 bases to trimming and J lost 0 bases, with 6 bases between them. CDR3 sequence reads: CATSPSSYNEQFF. CDR3 sequence (DNA): TGTGCCACCAGTCCAAGCTCCTACAATGAGCAGTTCTTC.

The gene calls are TRBV6-5 and TRBJ1-2, with a weak D call TRBD1 (6 bases). Trimming stripped 5 bases from V and 4 bases from J, with 17 bases between. There are 15 residues in the CDR3. Per the germline V gene, CDR1 is MNHEY and CDR2 is SVGAGI. The CDR3 nucleotides read TGTGCCAGCAGTCATAGACAGGCAGCGACCTATGGCTACACCTTC. This encodes CASSHRQAATYGYTF.

The chain uses TRBV7-2 and TRBJ1-3; D is perhaps TRBD1 (5 bases). Germline V CDR1 and CDR2: SGHTA, FQGNSA. The CDR3 covers 14 residues. The V end was cut by 0 bases, the J end by 7 bases, with 10 bases between. CDR3 sequence reads: CASSLARGKNTIYF. In DNA, the CDR3 is TGTGCCAGCAGCTTAGCGCGGGGGAAGAACACCATATATTTT.

This clone was detected once. J is TRBJ1-2 and V is TRBV5-6; 9 positions match TRBD1. Germline V gene lookup returns CDR1 SGHDT and CDR2 YYEEEE. The CDR3 covers 14 residues. Germline trimming cut 3 bases from V and 8 bases from J; bases unmatched to any gene: 8. CDR3: CASSSNRGLGGYTF. CDR3 nucleotides: TGTGCCAGCAGCTCCAACAGGGGGCTTGGGGGCTACACCTTC.

The V and J genes are TRBV19 and TRBJ1-5; D uncertain. The V gene lost 7 bases and the J gene lost 2 bases, with 15 bases spanning the gap. The CDR3 has 15 amino acids. CDR1 is LNHDA and CDR2 is SQIVND in the germline V gene (reference sequence). CDR3: CASNPPGRGNQPQHF. The CDR3 nucleotides are TGTGCCAGTAATCCACCAGGCCGAGGCAATCAGCCCCAGCATTTT.

The CDR3 DNA reads TGTGCCAGCAGTTCGTTAGCGGGAAAAGAGACCCAGTACTTC. Translated: CASSSLAGKETQYF. This chain uses TRBV27 with TRBJ2-5; 8 nucleotides align to TRBD2. Trimming cost V 4 bases and J 3 bases; bases outside gene matches: 4. Per germline, CDR1 MNHEY and CDR2 SMNVEV (reference sequence). This CDR3 region has 14 residues.

The rearrangement links TRBV3-1 (or the pseudogene TRBV3-2) to TRBJ2-7; D possibly corresponds to TRBD1 (6 bases). Germline V gives CDR1 LGHDT, CDR2 YNNKEL (reference sequence). The CDR3 sequence is 15 residues long. The V end was cut by 3 bases, the J end by 3 bases, with 15 bases between. CDR3 residues: CASSHHRDVSYEQYF. The CDR3 bases are TGTGCCAGCAGCCACCACAGGGACGTGAGCTACGAGCAGTACTTC.

The CDR3 DNA is TGTGCCAGCAGGTGGTGGACAGATTACGAGCAGTACTTC. Residues: CASRWWTDYEQYF. The V and J genes are TRBV2 and TRBJ2-7; D might be TRBD1 (6 bases). Deletions cut 6 bases from V and 4 bases from J, with 13 bases between. This CDR3 has 13 amino acids. Looked up from germline, CDR1 is SNHLY and CDR2 is FYNNEI.

The gene calls are TRBV3-1 (or the pseudogene TRBV3-2) and TRBJ2-3; 13 bases fit TRBD2. CDR1 and CDR2 (germline): LGHDT, YNNKEL (reference sequence). The CDR3 totals 17 residues. With V trimmed by 4 bases and J by 4 bases, 8 bases remained unmatched. CDR3 DNA: TGTGCCAGCAGCCTTGGGATACTAGCGGGAGGGCCAGATACGCAGTATTTT. This codes for CASSLGILAGGPDTQYF.

The chain couples TRBV10-3 to TRBJ2-7; tentatively, D is TRBD2 (5 bases). The germline V gene has CDR1 ENHRY and CDR2 SYGVKD. V shed 1 base and J shed 5 bases, with 6 bases lying between them. The CDR3 covers 12 residues. CDR3 nucleotides: TGTGCCATCAGTGAGTTCGGGGACGAGCAGTACTTC. Its protein is CAISEFGDEQYF.

This clone was seen just once. V and J are TRBV5-1 and TRBJ1-2; D remains ambiguous. Trimming cost V 3 bases and J 8 bases, with 14 bases left between them. Looked up from germline, CDR1 is SGHRS and CDR2 is YFSETQ. CDR3 size: 13 residues. DNA of the CDR3: TGCGCCAGCAGCTCCTCAAGGCTAGGCGGCTACACCTTC. Amino acid sequence: CASSSSRLGGYTF.

The chain recombines TRBV11-2 with TRBJ2-3, with D tentatively TRBD1 (5 bases). From germline, CDR1 is SGHAT and CDR2 FQNNGV. V lost 5 bases and J lost 0, with 12 bases in between. The CDR3 has 15 amino acids. The CDR3 sequence is CASSRRQLSTDTQYF. CDR3 coding DNA: TGTGCCAGCAGCCGGAGACAGCTTAGCACAGATACGCAGTATTTT. Supplemented by reference TRBV11-2 and TRBJ2-3, the full variable domain reads EAGVAQSPRYKIIEKRQSVAFWCNPISGHATLYWYQQILGQGPKLLIQFQNNGVVDDSQLPKDRFSAERLKGVDSTLKIQPAKLEDSAVYLCASSRRQLSTDTQYFGPGTRLTVL.

V is TRBV2 and J is TRBJ1-5; D possibly corresponds to TRBD1 (6 bases). The CDR3 has 15 amino acids. Germline CDR1 is SNHLY and CDR2 is FYNNEI. V was shortened by 6 bases and J by 5 bases, with 17 bases between the two germline ends. The CDR3 reads CASRLGGTPDQPQHF. The CDR3 DNA is TGTGCCAGCAGATTAGGAGGGACACCCGATCAGCCCCAGCATTTT.